Reported below is one T cell receptor beta chain. Germline CDR1 LNHDA, CDR2 SQIVND (reference sequence). This CDR3 has 14 amino acids. V gave up 6 bases and J gave up 8 bases; unmatched junction bases: 12. In the authors' workflow: Amplification from reference gene primers served as the basis for estimated nucleated cell counts. The repertoire was sequenced with immunoSEQ multiplex PCR; TCRdb's copy has only in-frame clones and lacks some. The D gene and trimming were derived from the DNA, and the V and J assignments and clone size from that table. The sample yields about 160,000 clones, more than 60% seen once. The source of the sample is a study of blood T cell repertoires in COVID-19. Study information: The samples span acute and convalescent COVID-19 from the United States, Italy and Spain. PBMCs, B-cell-depleted T cells, or T cells were the source of the cDNA or gDNA that made up the material.

The gene calls are TRBV19 and TRBJ1-2; 7 bases fit TRBD1. The clonotype comes from a man between 60 and 75 years old with acute or convalescent COVID-19. Specimen: peripheral blood. DNA of the CDR3: TGTGCCAGTAGCCCCGTACAGGGGATAGGCGGCTACACCTTC. It codes for CASSPVQGIGGYTF.